This TCR beta chain appears in the sequencing data of a study of shared clonotypes between healthy human individuals. Study-level points and caveats: In this cohort, only blood was sampled, and tissue repertoires likely differ.

Comment on this clone: Its antigen is currently unknown. Other DNA sequences in this sample translate to the same CDR3.

Several immunoSEQ plates held equal portions of the genomic DNA taken from each subset. The repertoire was sequenced with immunoSEQ multiplex PCR; TCRdb's copy has only in-frame clones and lacks some. Here the sample spans approximately 470,000 clones, 65% to 85% being singletons. The specimen sequenced was PBMCs. The sequence came from a woman aged 40 to 50 in good health. Some clones in this sample may be carry-over from other donors' samples.

CDR3 sequence reads: CAWRLAGQETQYF. The CDR3 DNA sequence: TGTGCCTGGAGGCTAGCGGGGCAAGAGACCCAGTACTTC. The chain recombines TRBV30 with TRBJ2-5; 9 bases are shared with TRBD2. V gave up 3 bases and J gave up 2 bases; unmatched junction bases: 1. CDR3 size: 13 residues. Looked up from germline, CDR1 is GTSNPN and CDR2 is SVGIG (reference sequence).